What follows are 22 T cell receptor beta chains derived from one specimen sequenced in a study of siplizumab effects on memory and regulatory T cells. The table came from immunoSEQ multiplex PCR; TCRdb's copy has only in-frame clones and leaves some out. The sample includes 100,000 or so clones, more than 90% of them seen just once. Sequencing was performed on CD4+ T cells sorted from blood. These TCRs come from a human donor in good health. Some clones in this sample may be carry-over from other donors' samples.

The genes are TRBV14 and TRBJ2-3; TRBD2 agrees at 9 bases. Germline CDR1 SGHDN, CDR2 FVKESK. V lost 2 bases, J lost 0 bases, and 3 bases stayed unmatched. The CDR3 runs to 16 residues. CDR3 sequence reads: CASSQTSGSSTDTQYF. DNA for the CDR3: TGTGCCAGCAGCCAAACTAGCGGGTCGAGCACAGATACGCAGTATTTT.

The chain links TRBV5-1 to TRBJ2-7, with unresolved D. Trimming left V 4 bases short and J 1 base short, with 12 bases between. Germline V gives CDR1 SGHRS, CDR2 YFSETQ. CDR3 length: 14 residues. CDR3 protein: CASSRDPPSYEQYF. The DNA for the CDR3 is TGCGCCAGCAGCAGGGATCCACCTTCCTACGAGCAGTACTTC.

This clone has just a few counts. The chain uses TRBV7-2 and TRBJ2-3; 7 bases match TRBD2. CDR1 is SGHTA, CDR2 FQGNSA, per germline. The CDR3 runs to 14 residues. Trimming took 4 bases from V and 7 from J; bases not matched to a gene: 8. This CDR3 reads CASSSRTRSNTQYF. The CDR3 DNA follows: TGTGCCAGCAGCTCTAGGACTAGATCAAATACGCAGTATTTT.

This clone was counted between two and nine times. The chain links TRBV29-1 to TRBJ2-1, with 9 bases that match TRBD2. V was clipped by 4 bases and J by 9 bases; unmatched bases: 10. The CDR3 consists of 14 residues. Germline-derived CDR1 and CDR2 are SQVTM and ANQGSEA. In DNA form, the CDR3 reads TGCAGCGTTGTAGTTAGCGGGAGTACAAGTGAGCAGTTCTTC. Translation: CSVVVSGSTSEQFF.

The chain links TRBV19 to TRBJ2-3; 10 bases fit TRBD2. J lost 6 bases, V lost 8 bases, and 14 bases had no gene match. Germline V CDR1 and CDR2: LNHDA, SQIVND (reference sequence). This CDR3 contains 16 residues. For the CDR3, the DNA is TGTGCCAGTGGGCGATCGATTCTAGCGGGAGACGATACGCAGTATTTT. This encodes CASGRSILAGDDTQYF. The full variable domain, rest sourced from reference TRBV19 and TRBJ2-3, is DGGITQSPKYLFRKEGQNVTLSCEQNLNHDAMYWYRQDPGQGLRLIYYSQIVNDFQKGDIAEGYSVSREKKESFPLTVTSAQKNPTAFYLCASGRSILAGDDTQYFGPGTRLTVL.

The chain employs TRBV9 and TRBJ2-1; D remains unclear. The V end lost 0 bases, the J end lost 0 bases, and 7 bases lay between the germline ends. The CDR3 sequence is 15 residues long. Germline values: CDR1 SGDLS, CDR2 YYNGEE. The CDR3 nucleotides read TGTGCCAGCAGCGTAGGTGTTAGCTCCTACAATGAGCAGTTCTTC. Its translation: CASSVGVSSYNEQFF.

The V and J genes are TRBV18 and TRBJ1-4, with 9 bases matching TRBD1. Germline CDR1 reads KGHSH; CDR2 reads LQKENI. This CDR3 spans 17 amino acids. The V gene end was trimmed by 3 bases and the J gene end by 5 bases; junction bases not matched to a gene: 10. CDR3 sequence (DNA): TGTGCCAGCTCACCGACACAGGGGGCAAAGATGAATGAAAAACTGTTTTTT. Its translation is CASSPTQGAKMNEKLFF.

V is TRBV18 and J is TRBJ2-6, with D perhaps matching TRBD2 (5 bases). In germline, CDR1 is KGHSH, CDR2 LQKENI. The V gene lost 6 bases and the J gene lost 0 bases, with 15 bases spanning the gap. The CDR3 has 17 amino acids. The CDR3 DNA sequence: TGTGCCAGCTCCATCGGGAACCCGAGCTCTGGGGCCAACGTCCTGACTTTC. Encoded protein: CASSIGNPSSGANVLTF.

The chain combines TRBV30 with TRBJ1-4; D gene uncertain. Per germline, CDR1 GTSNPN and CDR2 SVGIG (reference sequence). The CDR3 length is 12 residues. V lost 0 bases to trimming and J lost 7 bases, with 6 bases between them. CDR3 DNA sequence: TGTGCCTGGAGTGTAAGTCGTGAAAAACTGTTTTTT. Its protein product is CAWSVSREKLFF.

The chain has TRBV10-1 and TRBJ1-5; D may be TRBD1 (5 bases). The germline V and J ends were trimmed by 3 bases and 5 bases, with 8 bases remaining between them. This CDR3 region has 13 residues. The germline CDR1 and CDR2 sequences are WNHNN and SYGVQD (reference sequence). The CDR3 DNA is TGCGCCAGCAGTGACGGAGGGGATCAGCCCCAGCATTTT. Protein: CASSDGGDQPQHF.

CDR3: CASSFELETGNEQFF. CDR3 sequence (DNA): TGTGCCAGCAGCTTTGAACTTGAGACCGGGAATGAGCAGTTCTTC. This chain links TRBV11-2 with TRBJ2-1, with unresolved D. The CDR3 runs to 15 residues. Germline V gene data show CDR1 as SGHAT and CDR2 as FQNNGV. V shed 3 bases and J shed 7 bases, with 16 bases lying between them.

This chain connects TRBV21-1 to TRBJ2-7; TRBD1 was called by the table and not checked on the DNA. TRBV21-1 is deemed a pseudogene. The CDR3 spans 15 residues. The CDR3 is CASSKRQGATYEQYF. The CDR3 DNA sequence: TGTGCCAGCAGCAAAAGACAGGGGGCAACCTACGAGCAGTACTTC.

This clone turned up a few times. The DNA for the CDR3 is TGTGCCAGCGCGCGAGGACAGGCGGATGAAGCTTTCTTT. This sequence encodes CASARGQADEAFF. The gene calls are TRBV9 and TRBJ1-1; 7 bases match TRBD1. Germline CDR1 and CDR2: SGDLS and YYNGEE. J gave up 7 bases and V 7 bases, and 10 bases lay outside the gene matches. This CDR3 has 13 amino acids.

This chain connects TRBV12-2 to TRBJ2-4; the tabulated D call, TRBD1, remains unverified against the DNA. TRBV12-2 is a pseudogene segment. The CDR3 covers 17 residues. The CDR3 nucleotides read TGTGCAAGTCGCCAAGGGGGGTACAGGGGCACCAAAAACATTCAGTACTTC. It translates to CASRQGGYRGTKNIQYF.

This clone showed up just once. DNA of the CDR3: TGTGCCAGCAGCGCGACAGGGATACTGAACACTGAAGCTTTCTTT. It specifies CASSATGILNTEAFF. The genes are TRBV9 and TRBJ1-1, with 7 bases identical to TRBD1. The CDR3 runs 15 residues. Germline CDR1 SGDLS, CDR2 YYNGEE. V was clipped by 3 bases and J by 0 bases; unmatched bases: 5.

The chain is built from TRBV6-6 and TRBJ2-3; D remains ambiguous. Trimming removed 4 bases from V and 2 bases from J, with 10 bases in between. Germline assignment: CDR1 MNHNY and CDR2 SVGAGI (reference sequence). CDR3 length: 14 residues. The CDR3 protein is CASSSWAATDTQYF. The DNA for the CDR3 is TGTGCCAGCAGTTCGTGGGCAGCCACAGATACGCAGTATTTT.

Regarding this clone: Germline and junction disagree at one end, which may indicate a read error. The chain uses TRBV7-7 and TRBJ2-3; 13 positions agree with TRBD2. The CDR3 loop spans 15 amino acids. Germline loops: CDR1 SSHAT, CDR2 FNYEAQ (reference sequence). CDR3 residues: CASSLGLAGTDTQYF. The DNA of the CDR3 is TGTGCTAGCAGTTTGGGACTAGCGGGAACAGATACGCAGTATTTT.

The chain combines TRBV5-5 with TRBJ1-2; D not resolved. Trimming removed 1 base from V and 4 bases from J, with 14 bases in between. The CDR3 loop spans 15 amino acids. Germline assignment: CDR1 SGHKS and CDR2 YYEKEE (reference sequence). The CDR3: CASSLFLALSYGYTF. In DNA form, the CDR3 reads TGTGCCAGCAGCTTGTTTTTGGCACTGAGCTATGGCTACACCTTC.

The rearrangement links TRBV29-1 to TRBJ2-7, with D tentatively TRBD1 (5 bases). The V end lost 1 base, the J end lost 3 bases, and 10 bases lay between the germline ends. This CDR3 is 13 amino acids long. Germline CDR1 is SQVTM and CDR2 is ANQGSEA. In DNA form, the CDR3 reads TGCAGCGTTGAAGGGCAGGGCTTCTACGAGCAGTACTTC. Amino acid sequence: CSVEGQGFYEQYF.

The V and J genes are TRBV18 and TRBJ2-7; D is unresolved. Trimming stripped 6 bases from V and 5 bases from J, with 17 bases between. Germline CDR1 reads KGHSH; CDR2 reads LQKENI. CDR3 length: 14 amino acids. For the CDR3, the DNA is TGTGCCAGCTCTTCAGCCGAGGAAAGGGACGAGCAGTACTTC. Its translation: CASSSAEERDEQYF.

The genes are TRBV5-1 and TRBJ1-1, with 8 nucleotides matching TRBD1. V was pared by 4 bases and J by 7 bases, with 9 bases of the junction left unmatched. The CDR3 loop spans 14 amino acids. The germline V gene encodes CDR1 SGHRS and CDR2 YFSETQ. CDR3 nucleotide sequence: TGCGCCAGCAGCCAACTGGGACAGGAGGTTGAAGCTTTCTTT. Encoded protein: CASSQLGQEVEAFF.

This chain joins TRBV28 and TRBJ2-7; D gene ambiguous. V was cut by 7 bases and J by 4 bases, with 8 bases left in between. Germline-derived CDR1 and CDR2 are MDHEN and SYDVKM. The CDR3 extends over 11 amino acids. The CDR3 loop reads CASTSKYEQYF. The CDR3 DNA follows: TGTGCCAGCACCTCGAAGTACGAGCAGTACTTC.